A selection of T cell receptor beta chains follows, all from one sample in a study of blood T cell repertoires in COVID-19. Profiled with immunoSEQ multiplex PCR; TCRdb holds only in-frame clones, not every one. In the table there are a few hundred thousand clones, around 83% of which are singletons. The sample consisted of PBMCs or T cells enriched from blood (not recorded which). The receptors were sampled from a man in his forties who had been exposed to COVID-19. Each CDR3 is given with its conserved first and last residue. D genes are given only for firm matches. The size of a clone is reported for some rows only, either as once, few or many, or as a class for expanded clones.

v_gene,abundance,d_gene,j_gene,CDR3nt,CDR3aa
TRBV5-4,many,TRBD1,TRBJ1-2,TGTGCCAGCAGCTTTCTGGACAGGGGGATTGTTGGCTACACCTTC,CASSFLDRGIVGYTF
TRBV7-8,NA,NA,TRBJ2-5,TGTGCCAGCAGCTCACAGGGACACGCGGAGACCCAGTACTTC,CASSSQGHAETQYF
TRBV6-5,NA,TRBD1,TRBJ1-4,TGTGCCAGCAGACGAGACAGGGGAGGTGGAAAACTGTTTTTT,CASRRDRGGGKLFF
TRBV13,few,TRBD2,TRBJ2-3,TGTGCCAGCAGCATAGCGGGAGTTCTAGATACGCAGTATTTT,CASSIAGVLDTQYF
TRBV18,NA,TRBD2,TRBJ2-7,TGTGCCAGCTCACTGCGGAAGCGGGAGTTCCTCTACGAGCAGTACTTC,CASSLRKREFLYEQYF
TRBV12-3/TRBV12-4,once,NA,TRBJ2-1,TGTGCCAGCAGTCGACAGGATTACAATGAGCAGTTCTTC,CASSRQDYNEQFF
TRBV28,NA,NA,TRBJ1-5,TGTGCCAGCAGTGGACAGCCCCAGGGGCAGCCCCAGCATTTT,CASSGQPQGQPQHF
TRBV12-5,NA,NA,TRBJ1-6,TGTGCTAGTGGTTTGGTACGGGGGTGGGACGGATCGAATTCACCCCTCCACTTT,CASGLVRGWDGSNSPLHF
TRBV18,few,TRBD1,TRBJ1-1,TGTGCCAGCTCACCCGGGACAGGGATTAGTAGTTCGGACACTGAAGCTTTCTTT,CASSPGTGISSSDTEAFF
TRBV11-2,NA,NA,TRBJ2-7,TGTGCCAGCAGCTGGACGGGACTCTACTACGAGCAGTACTTC,CASSWTGLYYEQYF
TRBV19,NA,NA,TRBJ1-1,TGTGCCAGTAGCTCGGGACATTACACTGAAGCTTTCTTT,CASSSGHYTEAFF
TRBV3-1/TRBV3-2,once,TRBD1,TRBJ1-2,TGTGCCAGCAGCCAAGACCCAAGCCTCGGGACAGGCTATGGCTACACCTTC,CASSQDPSLGTGYGYTF
TRBV30,NA,NA,TRBJ1-5,TGTGCCTGGAGTGTACACAGGGGCAATCAGCCCCAGCATTTT,CAWSVHRGNQPQHF
TRBV3-1/TRBV3-2,NA,NA,TRBJ2-3,TGTGCCAGCAGCCAGGGGGCCGAGGGTACGCAGTATTTT,CASSQGAEGTQYF
TRBV19,few,NA,TRBJ1-4,TGTGCCAGTAGCCCCTTCCTTGCAACTAATGAAAAACTGTTTTTT,CASSPFLATNEKLFF
TRBV7-2,NA,TRBD2,TRBJ2-3,TGTGCCAGCAGCCCGCGACTAGCGGGAGGAGCAGATACGCAGTATTTT,CASSPRLAGGADTQYF
TRBV11-3,NA,NA,TRBJ2-5,TGTGCCAGCAGCTCGGTTAATTTCGAGACCCAGTACTTC,CASSSVNFETQYF
TRBV10-3,NA,TRBD1,TRBJ2-7,TGTGCCATCAGTAGACGGGACAGGGGATTCTCCTACGAGCAGTACTTC,CAISRRDRGFSYEQYF
TRBV24-1,NA,NA,TRBJ2-2,TGTGCCACCAGTGATTTGGGACTCACATCCGGGGAGCTGTTTTTT,CATSDLGLTSGELFF
TRBV10-1,NA,NA,TRBJ1-2,TGCGCCAGCAGTGAGAGGCAGGACTATGGCTACACCTTC,CASSERQDYGYTF
TRBV18,NA,NA,TRBJ1-1,TGTGCCAGCTCACACAGAGACACTGAAGCTTTCTTT,CASSHRDTEAFF
TRBV11-2,NA,NA,TRBJ2-7,TGTGCCAGCAGCCCGAACAGGGACGAGCAGTACTTC,CASSPNRDEQYF
TRBV5-1,NA,NA,TRBJ1-3,TGCGCCAGCAGCTTGGAGCCCACCTGGGGAAACACCATATATTTT,CASSLEPTWGNTIYF
TRBV7-9,NA,NA,TRBJ1-5,TGTGCCAGCAGCGCCGCAGGGTGGAATCAGCCCCAGCATTTT,CASSAAGWNQPQHF
TRBV7-9,NA,NA,TRBJ1-2,TGTGCCAGCAGCTCGTGGTCACCCCGCGGCTATGGCTACACCTTC,CASSSWSPRGYGYTF
TRBV2,NA,TRBD1,TRBJ2-7,TGTGCCAGCAGTGACTCTGAGGGGGCGCAGCCGGACGAGCAGTACTTC,CASSDSEGAQPDEQYF
TRBV5-1,NA,TRBD2,TRBJ2-5,TGCGCCAGCAGCCCCGGACTAGTGGTGCCAGAGACCCAGTACTTC,CASSPGLVVPETQYF
TRBV5-1,NA,NA,TRBJ2-7,TGCGCCAGTCGGGGGGACACTACCTACGAGCAGTACTTC,CASRGDTTYEQYF
TRBV6-5,NA,NA,TRBJ1-3,TGTGCCAGCAGTTACTCGCCAGGGGCCTCTGGAAACACCATATATTTT,CASSYSPGASGNTIYF
TRBV1,NA,NA,TRBJ1-1,TGCACCAGCAGCCATATGAGCCTGAACACTGAAGCTTTCTTT,CTSSHMSLNTEAFF
TRBV27,few,NA,TRBJ1-2,TGTGCCAGCAGTTTCACAGGGCAGTATGGCTACACCTTC,CASSFTGQYGYTF
TRBV25-1,NA,NA,TRBJ2-7,TGTGCCAGCAGTGAATTGAGAGGGTCCGAGCAGTACTTC,CASSELRGSEQYF
TRBV5-8,few,TRBD1,TRBJ2-3,TGTGCCAGCAGCTTCGGAACAGGGGGCAACCACGATACGCAGTATTTT,CASSFGTGGNHDTQYF
TRBV5-6,few,TRBD2,TRBJ2-1,TGTGCCAGCAGCGGGACGGTACTAGCGGGACCCCACAATGAGCAGTTCTTC,CASSGTVLAGPHNEQFF
TRBV10-1,once,NA,TRBJ1-1,TGCGCCAGCAGTGTGGCAGGGGCGAACACTGAAGCTTTCTTT,CASSVAGANTEAFF
TRBV29-1,NA,TRBD1,TRBJ1-2,TGCAGCGTCCAAAGACCGGGACAGGGGTATGGCTACACCTTC,CSVQRPGQGYGYTF
TRBV30,NA,NA,TRBJ2-1,TGTGCCTGGAGTGTGGGGCGGTACAATGAGCAGTTCTTC,CAWSVGRYNEQFF
TRBV18,NA,TRBD1,TRBJ1-6,TGTGCCAGCTCACCACCGAGGACAGGGAATTCACCCCTCCACTTT,CASSPPRTGNSPLHF
TRBV21-1,few,NA,TRBJ1-5,TGTGCCAGCAGCAAAGATGGGACAGGGGGCTTTCAGCCCCAGCATTTT,CASSKDGTGGFQPQHF
TRBV5-6,NA,TRBD2,TRBJ2-7,TGTGCCAGCAGCCCCCGGGTTGGTAGCGGGAGGGACGAGCAGTACTTC,CASSPRVGSGRDEQYF
TRBV10-1,NA,TRBD2,TRBJ2-2,TGCGCCAGCAGTCTTAGGACTAGCGGGATGAACACCGGGGAGCTGTTTTTT,CASSLRTSGMNTGELFF
TRBV7-9,NA,NA,TRBJ1-1,TGTGCCAGCAGCTTATTGGGTGGGGCGAACACTGAAGCTTTCTTT,CASSLLGGANTEAFF
TRBV29-1,once,NA,TRBJ1-1,TGCAGCGTTGAGGGGGGAGATTGGACTGAAGCTTTCTTT,CSVEGGDWTEAFF
TRBV7-7,NA,TRBD2,TRBJ2-5,TGTGCTAGCGGGACACAGCAAGAGACCCAGTACTTC,CASGTQQETQYF
TRBV10-3,NA,TRBD2,TRBJ2-1,TGTGCCATGAATAGCGGGTCCTCCTACAATGAGCAGTTCTTC,CAMNSGSSYNEQFF
TRBV5-6,NA,TRBD2,TRBJ2-1,TGTGCCAGCAGCTTGTCGGGACTAGCGGGCAATGAGCAGTTCTTC,CASSLSGLAGNEQFF